This entry concerns a single T cell receptor beta chain. Its antigen remains unknown. At least 7 million PBMCs were isolated per sample. The entry originates in a study of blood T cells in healthy people across ages. Findings and limits, study-wide: Long-lived donors carried more naive CD4+ cells and greater diversity than aged donors. Expanded clonotype changes were possibly confounded by unknown donor CMV status.

The length of the CDR3 is 18 residues. The germline V gene encodes CDR1 DFQATT and CDR2 SNEGSKA (reference sequence). A second PCR, run for roughly 7 to 12 cycles, used a sample-barcoded 5' primer plus a J-beta primer mix. TCRdb recomputed calls from the 5' RACE reads with MiXCR, one row per CDR3 protein. The sample records approximately 810,000 distinct CDR3 sequences, about 28% being singletons. The chain carries TRBV20-1 and TRBJ2-5; TRBD2 aligns across 12 bases. The J call may be faulty, since TRBJ2-1 better matches the DNA end. This clonotype originated in an elderly woman in good health. The sequenced material came from blood. The CDR3 loop reads CSARIWRTSGKTQETQFF. The CDR3 nucleotides are TGCAGTGCTAGAATCTGGAGGACTAGCGGGAAGACCCAAGAGACCCAGTTCTTC.